The 18 T cell receptor beta chains below come from one sample, sequenced in a study of long-term antiretroviral therapy in people with HIV. The assay used was immunoSEQ (version v3.0), run at survey level. Assay: immunoSEQ multiplex PCR; the TCRdb copy retains only in-frame clones and omits some. The data show around 29,000 clones, over 80% seen once. This material consisted of unsorted PBMCs, taken 3.2 years before starting antiretroviral therapy. Receptors were obtained from a man aged 50 to 60 with HIV.

V gene TRBV6-5 combines with J gene TRBJ1-2; D is ambiguous. Germline-derived CDR1 and CDR2 are MNHEY and SVGAGI. V shed 2 bases and J shed 4 bases, with 11 bases lying between them. The CDR3 runs 14 residues. The CDR3 coding sequence is TGTGCCAGCAGTTACGACTCGCGTTTCTATGGCTACACCTTC. Translation: CASSYDSRFYGYTF.

As regards this clone: The junction and the germline gene differ at one end; a read error may be behind it. The V call is TRBV29-1, the J call TRBJ2-3; the match to TRBD2 covers 8 bases. The CDR3 length is 13 residues. Per germline, CDR1 SQVTM and CDR2 ANQGSEA. The CDR3 region has the DNA TGCAGCGGTGAAGAAGCGGGAGCAGATACGCAGTATTTT. Translated, it gives CSGEEAGADTQYF.

The rearrangement uses TRBV15 and TRBJ1-2; D may be TRBD1 (5 bases). The V end lost 1 base, the J end lost 8 bases, and 11 bases lay between the germline ends. Germline V CDR1 and CDR2: LNHNV, YYDKDF (reference sequence). CDR3 length equals 13 residues. The CDR3 region is CATSRGRELGYTF. As DNA, the CDR3 is TGTGCCACCAGCAGAGGCAGGGAACTAGGCTACACCTTC. Full variable domain (rest looked up from reference TRBV15 and TRBJ1-2): DAMVIQNPRYQVTQFGKPVTLSCSQTLNHNVMYWYQQKSSQAPKLLFHYYDKDFNNEADTPDNFQSRRPNTSFCFLDIRSPGLGDTAMYLCATSRGRELGYTFGSGTRLTVV.

The V call is TRBV30, the J call TRBJ2-7; no firm D call. The length of the CDR3 is 13 residues. Per the germline V gene, CDR1 is GTSNPN and CDR2 is SVGIG (reference sequence). Trimming shortened V by 0 bases and J by 6 bases, and 12 bases separated the two germline ends. CDR3 sequence: CAWSVTRGSEQYF. The CDR3 DNA reads as TGTGCCTGGAGTGTGACGCGAGGCTCCGAGCAGTACTTC.

The V call is TRBV30, the J call TRBJ2-1, with D perhaps matching TRBD2 (5 bases). The CDR3 is made up of 15 amino acids. CDR1 GTSNPN and CDR2 SVGIG come from the germline V gene (reference sequence). The ends were cut back, 4 bases at V and 6 bases at J, with 19 bases in the middle. CDR3 DNA sequence: TGTGCCTGGACGTCGGGGTGGGCCCCTATCAATGAGCAGTTCTTC. Protein: CAWTSGWAPINEQFF.

The gene calls are TRBV30 and TRBJ1-2; a weak D match, TRBD1 (6 bases). The CDR3 length is 11 residues. CDR1 and CDR2 (germline): GTSNPN, SVGIG (reference sequence). The CDR3 DNA sequence: TGTGTTGTAGGGGGTAGCTATGGCTACACCTTC. Its protein is CVVGGSYGYTF.

J is TRBJ2-7 and V is TRBV27; 9 positions match TRBD2. This CDR3 is 15 amino acids long. Germline values: CDR1 MNHEY, CDR2 SMNVEV (reference sequence). With 2 bases clipped from V and 2 bases from J, the junction kept 4 bases outside the gene matches. The CDR3 DNA is TGTGCCAGCAGTTTAGTAGCGGGAGTGGCCTACGAGCAGTACTTC. The encoded protein is CASSLVAGVAYEQYF.

V is TRBV4-2 and J is TRBJ2-7, with D unresolved. CDR3 length equals 14 residues. Germline V gives CDR1 LGHNA, CDR2 YNFKEQ. Trimming shortened V by 1 base and J by 4 bases, and 11 bases separated the two germline ends. The CDR3 reads CASSQVNSNYEQYF. The CDR3 coding sequence is TGTGCCAGCAGCCAAGTGAACAGCAATTACGAGCAGTACTTC.

J is TRBJ2-6 and V is TRBV5-1, with 8 bases fitting TRBD2. Germline assignment: CDR1 SGHRS and CDR2 YFSETQ. Germline trimming cut 2 bases from V and 2 bases from J; bases unmatched to any gene: 3. CDR3 length equals 16 residues. CDR3: CASSFGLAAGANVLTF. The CDR3, as DNA: TGCGCCAGCAGCTTCGGACTAGCAGCTGGGGCCAACGTCCTGACTTTC.

The chain carries TRBV7-2 and TRBJ1-5; D uncertain. V was cut by 3 bases and J by 5 bases, with 8 bases left in between. Germline V gene lookup returns CDR1 SGHTA and CDR2 FQGNSA. The CDR3 covers 13 residues. The CDR3, as DNA: TGTGCCAGCAGCTTCAGGATCGATCAGCCCCAGCATTTT. Translated, it gives CASSFRIDQPQHF.

This chain joins TRBV18 and TRBJ2-5; 9 nucleotides align to TRBD1. Germline assignment: CDR1 KGHSH and CDR2 LQKENI. V lost 9 bases and J lost 4; bases outside the gene matches: 9. The CDR3 extends over 14 amino acids. The CDR3 DNA follows: TGTGCCAGTACTGGACAGGGGTTTGCAGAGACCCAGTACTTC. Residues: CASTGQGFAETQYF.

The V and J genes are TRBV5-4 and TRBJ1-3; D is unclear. Germline values: CDR1 SGHNT, CDR2 YYREEE (reference sequence). The CDR3 has 15 amino acids. Trimming shortened V by 6 bases and J by 3 bases, and 16 bases separated the two germline ends. CDR3 sequence reads: CASTSIPGSGNTIYF. The CDR3 nucleotides are TGTGCCAGCACGAGTATCCCGGGAAGTGGAAACACCATATATTTT.

In DNA, the CDR3 is TGTGCCAGCAGCGATCAGGTGGGGAGCAATCAGCCCCAGCATTTT. The encoded protein is CASSDQVGSNQPQHF. V and J are TRBV6-4 and TRBJ1-5; the D is unclear. Trimming stripped 6 bases from V and 1 base from J, with 13 bases between. The length of the CDR3 is 15 residues. CDR1 and CDR2 from the germline V gene are MRHNA and SNTAGT.

The rearrangement uses TRBV29-1 and TRBJ2-5; D assignment may be TRBD1 or TRBD2 (6 bases each). V dropped 6 bases and J dropped 0 bases, with 14 bases sitting between them. The CDR3 totals 14 residues. The germline gives CDR1 SQVTM, CDR2 ANQGSEA. CDR3 amino acids: CSVEGELYQETQYF. CDR3 nucleotide sequence: TGCAGCGTGGAGGGGGAGCTTTACCAAGAGACCCAGTACTTC.

The CDR3 region is CASSLSGTGSGNTIYF. CDR3 DNA: TGCGCCAGCAGCCTCTCCGGGACAGGATCCGGAAACACCATATATTTT. The V call is TRBV5-1, the J call TRBJ1-3; 8 nucleotides match TRBD1. Trimming cost V 4 bases and J 4 bases; bases outside gene matches: 10. Germline V gene lookup returns CDR1 SGHRS and CDR2 YFSETQ. This CDR3 spans 16 amino acids. Complete variable domain (other parts from reference TRBV5-1 and TRBJ1-3): KAGVTQTPRYLIKTRGQQVTLSCSPISGHRSVSWYQQTPGQGLQFLFEYFSETQRNKGNFPGRFSGRQFSNSRSEMNVSTLELGDSALYLCASSLSGTGSGNTIYFGEGSWLTVV.

The J gene is TRBJ2-3, the V gene TRBV14; 10 bases line up with TRBD2. Trimming at V came to 3 bases and at J to 5 bases, leaving 5 bases not matched to a gene. The CDR3 is 15 amino acids. Germline values: CDR1 SGHDN, CDR2 FVKESK. The CDR3 sequence is CASSQSAGGGDTQYF. The CDR3 coding sequence is TGTGCCAGCAGCCAGTCAGCGGGAGGGGGAGATACGCAGTATTTT.

The chain has TRBV27 and TRBJ1-6; D is uncertain. Germline V gives CDR1 MNHEY, CDR2 SMNVEV (reference sequence). Trimming shortened V by 8 bases and J by 7 bases, and 15 bases separated the two germline ends. This CDR3 is built from 14 residues. The CDR3 sequence is CASGRALGNSPLHF. The CDR3 region has the DNA TGTGCCAGCGGACGGGCTCTCGGGAATTCACCCCTCCACTTT.

This chain joins TRBV5-8 and TRBJ1-5; D gene unclear. The CDR3 spans 15 residues. Germline V lookup: CDR1 SGHTS, CDR2 YDEGEE. V dropped 0 bases and J dropped 9 bases, with 16 bases sitting between them. Here the CDR3 DNA reads TGTGCCAGCAGCTTGGGGCAGGTCTTAGGAAGGCCCCAGCATTTT. It codes for CASSLGQVLGRPQHF.